Detailed here is one T cell receptor beta chain. Its antigen is currently unknown. The V and J ends lost 3 bases and 11 bases respectively, with 11 bases between them. The CDR3 has 12 amino acids. CDR1 is SGHTA and CDR2 is FQGNSA in the germline V gene. The data were taken from a study of T-cell memory formation after mild COVID-19. The study's findings and limits: CD4/CD8 balance characterized clones contracting day 15 to 85, and CD4+ skew characterized later expanders.

In TCRdb, the 5' RACE reads were re-called with MiXCR into one record per CDR3 protein. This sample has roughly 580,000 distinct CDR3 sequences; more than 15% occur once, and the top ten carry about 12%. Specimen: PBMCs or a T cell subset sorted from them (not recorded which). This TCR came from an adult woman who had mild COVID-19 (a few samples of this study predate the infection). Cell type and time point are not known. This chain links TRBV7-2 with TRBJ2-1, with D possibly being TRBD2 (5 bases). CDR3 coding DNA: TGTGCCAGCAGCTTGGACTCTCAAAAGCAGTTCTTC. It translates to CASSLDSQKQFF.